A selection of T cell receptor beta chains follows, all from one sample in a study of early stage breast cancer tumors. Using immunoSEQ multiplex PCR, the repertoire was profiled, and TCRdb retains in-frame clones only, with some absent. The data show around 28,000 clones, over 70% seen once. Input material: breast tumor tissue. The receptors originated from a person younger than 45 with breast cancer. The CDR3 runs from the conserved cysteine through the conserved F or W. The D gene is left open where the match is weak. The listing skips clone size in some rows; elsewhere it reads once, few, many or a size class.

cdr3_aa cdr3_nt clone_size j_call v_call d_call
CASREEGRGLRAFF TGTGCCAGCAGGGAGGAGGGCAGGGGGCTCCGAGCTTTCTTT - TRBJ1-1 TRBV5-4 TRBD1
CASTDGRDHLYQETQYF TGTGCCAGCACTGACGGGCGGGACCATCTGTACCAAGAGACCCAGTACTTC medium-sized TRBJ2-5 TRBV2 -
CASRGTAGTTYEQYF TGTGCCAGCAGGGGGACGGCCGGGACCACCTACGAGCAGTACTTC few TRBJ2-7 TRBV6-5 -
CASGGVGASSGNTIYF TGTGCCAGTGGGGGGGTAGGGGCCAGCTCTGGAAACACCATATATTTT - TRBJ1-3 TRBV19 -
CASTEPGGANSYEQYF TGTGCCAGCACCGAACCAGGGGGTGCTAACTCCTACGAGCAGTACTTC - TRBJ2-7 TRBV7-2 TRBD1
CASSHPGQGIQPQHF TGTGCCAGCAGCCACCCGGGACAGGGCATTCAGCCCCAGCATTTT - TRBJ1-5 TRBV2 TRBD1
CASSEVGLAILSYNEQFF TGTGCCAGCAGTGAAGTAGGGCTAGCAATCTTGTCGTACAATGAGCAGTTCTTC - TRBJ2-1 TRBV6-1 -
CASSGLAGGHEQYF TGTGCCAGCAGCGGACTAGCGGGAGGCCACGAGCAGTACTTC - TRBJ2-7 TRBV21-1 -
CASTPDRASNQPQHF TGTGCCAGTACCCCGGACAGGGCGAGCAATCAGCCCCAGCATTTT - TRBJ1-5 TRBV19 TRBD1
CASRLDSSGNTIYF TGTGCCAGTAGATTGGACAGCTCTGGAAACACCATATATTTT - TRBJ1-3 TRBV19 -
CASSLGDRGYYGYTF TGTGCCAGCAGCTTAGGGGACAGGGGCTACTATGGCTACACCTTC - TRBJ1-2 TRBV11-2 TRBD1
CASSIVNGESPQHF TGTGCCAGTAGTATAGTAAATGGGGAGTCGCCCCAGCATTTT - TRBJ1-5 TRBV19 -
CASSPGTGRNTGELFF TGTGCCAGCAGCCCTGGGACAGGGAGAAACACCGGGGAGCTGTTTTTT - TRBJ2-2 TRBV11-3 TRBD1
CASSQVGPSGDQQFF TGTGCCAGCAGCCAAGTAGGGCCCTCTGGGGACCAGCAGTTCTTC few TRBJ2-1 TRBV4-2 -
CASSKGGDSDEQYF TGTGCCAGCAGCAAAGGGGGGGACTCGGACGAGCAGTACTTC - TRBJ2-7 TRBV21-1 -
CASDFGTGGSSNQPQHF TGTGCTAGTGATTTTGGGACAGGGGGCTCTAGCAATCAGCCCCAGCATTTT - TRBJ1-5 TRBV12-5 TRBD1
CASSSGLAGYNEQFF TGTGCCAGCAGCTCGGGACTAGCGGGTTACAATGAGCAGTTCTTC - TRBJ2-1 TRBV7-9 TRBD2
CASSQDLNTGELFF TGCGCCAGCAGCCAAGATCTAAACACCGGGGAGCTGTTTTTT - TRBJ2-2 TRBV4-3 -